A selection of T cell receptor beta chains follows, all from one sample in a study of identical twins. TCRdb re-derived calls from the 5' RACE reads in MiXCR, one entry per CDR3 protein. The sample lists 1.5 million to 2 million distinct CDR3 sequences; about 32% were seen once. Sequenced input: cord blood. Receptor source: a newborn girl in good health. Both conserved end residues are part of each CDR3. D genes are given only for firm matches. Rows give clone size only sometimes, using once, few, many, or a class for an expanded clone.

TGTGCCACCAGCAGAGGATCAACCTCCTCCTACAATGAGCAGTTCTTC,CATSRGSTSSYNEQFF,.,TRBJ2-1,few,TRBV15
TGCAGTGCTAGAGATAAACTAGCGGGAAACAATGAGCAGTTCTTC,CSARDKLAGNNEQFF,TRBD2,TRBJ2-1,.,TRBV20-1
TGTGCCAGCGGAAAGTTGACAGGGACTAATGAAAAACTGTTTTTT,CASGKLTGTNEKLFF,TRBD1,TRBJ1-4,many,TRBV6-6
TGTGCCAGCAGCTTATTACCCACAACCCTCGGGGGAGCCTACGAGCAGTACTTC,CASSLLPTTLGGAYEQYF,.,TRBJ2-7,.,TRBV7-2
TGCGCCAGCAGCCGAACCCCGGGACAGGGACTCAATGAAAAACTGTTTTTT,CASSRTPGQGLNEKLFF,TRBD1,TRBJ1-4,.,TRBV5-1
TGCGCCAGCAGGTCGACTAGCGGGAGTGTCAATGAGCAGTTCTTC,CASRSTSGSVNEQFF,TRBD2,TRBJ2-1,.,TRBV5-1
TGTGCCAGCAGTGCTACAGGGACTAACTATGGCGACACCTTC,CASSATGTNYGDTF,.,TRBJ1-2,few,TRBV25-1
TGCGCCAGCAGGCCGACAAACCTGAACACCGGGGAGCTGTTTTTT,CASRPTNLNTGELFF,.,TRBJ2-2,.,TRBV5-1
TGTGCCAGCAGCTTAGCAGGACTAGGCCTTTCCTACGAGCAGTACTTC,CASSLAGLGLSYEQYF,TRBD2,TRBJ2-7,few,TRBV7-9
TGCAGTGCTAGCCGCACAGGGCCCCACGAGCAGTACTTC,CSASRTGPHEQYF,.,TRBJ2-7,few,TRBV20-1
TGCAGTGCTAGAAAGACCGGGACTAAGGTCCGCAATGAGCAGTTCTTC,CSARKTGTKVRNEQFF,TRBD2,TRBJ2-1,.,TRBV20-1
TGTGCCAGCAGTTACGCCCTTCAGGGGACCTACGAGCAGTACTTC,CASSYALQGTYEQYF,.,TRBJ2-7,few,TRBV6-5
TGTGCCAGCAGCTCCATTAGGGGCCAATCCTACAATGAGCATTTCTTC,CASSSIRGQSYNEHFF,.,TRBJ2-1,.,TRBV11-2
TGCGCCAGCAGCCAGGGAACCGGACTAGCGGGGAACACAGATACGCAGTATTTT,CASSQGTGLAGNTDTQYF,TRBD2,TRBJ2-3,few,TRBV4-1
TGTGCCAGCAGTCTAGGGACTAGCGGGGGCCGGAATGAGCAGTTCTTC,CASSLGTSGGRNEQFF,TRBD2,TRBJ2-1,.,TRBV28
TGTGCCATCAGTGAGTCGACAGGGGCTAATCAGCCCCAGCATTTT,CAISESTGANQPQHF,TRBD1,TRBJ1-5,.,TRBV10-3
TGTGCCAGCAGTTTACGGACTAGCGGGAGGGAGGGGGAGTTCTTC,CASSLRTSGREGEFF,TRBD2,TRBJ2-1,.,TRBV12-3/TRBV12-4
TGTGCCAGCAGCTGGGAACAGGGGGCGGAACAGCCCCAGCATTTT,CASSWEQGAEQPQHF,TRBD1,TRBJ1-5,.,TRBV28
TGTGCCAGCAGGTCGGGACTAGTCGCTTACAATGAGCAGTTCTTC,CASRSGLVAYNEQFF,TRBD2,TRBJ2-1,.,TRBV12-3/TRBV12-4
TGCAGCGTCCGAGGGGTACATTTGAACACTGAAGCTTTCTTT,CSVRGVHLNTEAFF,.,TRBJ1-1,.,TRBV29-1
TGTGCCAGCAGTTACTCGAATTCGGGGGATGAGCAGTTCTTC,CASSYSNSGDEQFF,.,TRBJ2-1,few,TRBV6-5
TGTGCCAGTAGTACTGGGACACCCTACAATGAGCAGTACTTC,CASSTGTPYNEQYF,.,TRBJ2-7,.,TRBV19
TGTGCCATACGCCCAGGAAGCTCTAACTATGGCTACACCTTC,CAIRPGSSNYGYTF,.,TRBJ1-2,.,TRBV10-3
TGTGCCAGCAGTTCCTCAACAGGGTGGGCCTACGAGCAGTACTTC,CASSSSTGWAYEQYF,.,TRBJ2-7,.,TRBV6-5
TGTGCCAGCAGCGTAGACGGGAGGACCACCTACGAGCAGTACTTC,CASSVDGRTTYEQYF,TRBD2,TRBJ2-7,few,TRBV9
TGTGCTAGCAGCGCCGGGACTAACCCCACAGATACGCAGTATTTT,CASSAGTNPTDTQYF,TRBD2,TRBJ2-3,few,TRBV7-7
TGTGCCAGCAGTTACGGGCGGGTGAACTACGAGCAGTACTTC,CASSYGRVNYEQYF,.,TRBJ2-7,.,TRBV6-2/TRBV6-3
TGCGCCAGCAGCTCCCAGCTAGCGGTCAAGGGCAATGAGCAGTTCTTC,CASSSQLAVKGNEQFF,TRBD2,TRBJ2-1,.,TRBV5-1
TGTGCCATCAGTGAGATTCAGGGTTCTACTAACTATGGCTACACCTTC,CAISEIQGSTNYGYTF,.,TRBJ1-2,few,TRBV10-3
TGCAGTGCTGAGGGGACTAGCACAGATACGCAGTATTTT,CSAEGTSTDTQYF,.,TRBJ2-3,.,TRBV20-1
TGTGCCAGCAGTGAAGCGCTTCCGGGGTCGAGCTATGGCTACACCTTC,CASSEALPGSSYGYTF,.,TRBJ1-2,few,TRBV2
TGCGCCAGCAGCTTGGCCCCTGCGGGCCAGCATTTT,CASSLAPAGQHF,.,TRBJ1-5,few,TRBV5-1
TGTGCCAGCAGCCAAGGCAGCCTCTACGAGCAGTACTTC,CASSQGSLYEQYF,.,TRBJ2-7,.,TRBV3-1
TGTGCCAGCAGTTTACGGACGCACTATGGCTACACCTTC,CASSLRTHYGYTF,.,TRBJ1-2,.,TRBV28
TGTGCCAGTAGTCGTCCCGGGACAGGGGGCTCCTACAATGAGCAGTACTTC,CASSRPGTGGSYNEQYF,TRBD1,TRBJ2-7,.,TRBV19
TGTGCCAGCAGTCCGGGACGGCAGGAGCAGTACTTC,CASSPGRQEQYF,.,TRBJ2-5,.,TRBV2
TGTGCCAGCAGCCAAGATGGGACTAGCGGGAAGTCCTACAATGAGCAGTTCTTC,CASSQDGTSGKSYNEQFF,TRBD2,TRBJ2-1,few,TRBV3-1
TGTGCCAGCAGCCAAGAGGGTGGGCTTGGGTACAATGAGCAGTTCTTC,CASSQEGGLGYNEQFF,.,TRBJ2-1,.,TRBV3-1
TGCAGTGCTGGATCGACTAGCGGGGTACCCTACAATGAGCAGTTCTTC,CSAGSTSGVPYNEQFF,TRBD2,TRBJ2-1,few,TRBV20-1
TGCGCCAGCAGCCCTTACCTAGCGACCGCGAGGAATGAGCAGTACTTC,CASSPYLATARNEQYF,.,TRBJ2-5,.,TRBV5-1
TGTGCCAGCAGTTACGGCCAGAGGGAGACCCAGTACTTC,CASSYGQRETQYF,.,TRBJ2-5,.,TRBV6-2/TRBV6-3
TGTGCCAGCACCCCGTCGGCGGACCTCGCCTACAATGAGCAGTTCTTC,CASTPSADLAYNEQFF,.,TRBJ2-1,.,TRBV5-4
TGTGCCATCGGCGTGGTCAATGCCTCCTACGAGCAGTACTTC,CAIGVVNASYEQYF,.,TRBJ2-7,.,TRBV10-3
TGTGCCATCAGTGAGTCGTCAGGGCGGGCCGGGGAGCTGTTTTTT,CAISESSGRAGELFF,.,TRBJ2-2,.,TRBV10-3
TGCGCCAGCAGCCCTCTAGCGGAAATCTACAATGAGCAGTTCTTC,CASSPLAEIYNEQFF,TRBD2,TRBJ2-1,.,TRBV5-1
TGCAGCGTTATGAGGGAAAAACTGTTTTTT,CSVMREKLFF,.,TRBJ1-4,few,TRBV29-1
TGTGCCAGCAGCCCGGGACAGGGGGGTCATCAGCCCCAGCATTTT,CASSPGQGGHQPQHF,TRBD1,TRBJ1-5,few,TRBV4-2
TGTGCCAGCAGGCCGGGGACCAATGAAAAACTGTTTTTT,CASRPGTNEKLFF,.,TRBJ1-4,few,TRBV28
TGTGCCAGCAGCCACTCTAAGCGGGGGCCCTCCACAGATACGCAGTATTTT,CASSHSKRGPSTDTQYF,TRBD2,TRBJ2-3,few,TRBV7-2
TGTGCCACCAGCAGGCGCGGGACTAGAGTTGGCCATGAGCAGTTCTTC,CATSRRGTRVGHEQFF,TRBD2,TRBJ2-1,.,TRBV15
TGCGCCAGCAGCTTAGGTTTTAGCGGCCAAGAGACCCAGTACTTC,CASSLGFSGQETQYF,.,TRBJ2-5,.,TRBV5-1
TGTGCCAGCAGTTACGGGACTAGCGGGAGGGTACGGTCCTACAATGAGCAGTACTTC,CASSYGTSGRVRSYNEQYF,TRBD2,TRBJ2-7,.,TRBV6-5
TGTGCCACCAGTGACCCAAAGACAGGGCCGAACACTGAAGCTTTCTTT,CATSDPKTGPNTEAFF,TRBD1,TRBJ1-1,.,TRBV24-1
TGCGCCAGCAGCTCTAACAGGGATGGATACGAGCAGTACTTC,CASSSNRDGYEQYF,.,TRBJ2-7,.,TRBV5-1
TGTGCCAGCAGGCCCCTAGCGGGAGTTACCTACGAGCAGTACTTC,CASRPLAGVTYEQYF,TRBD2,TRBJ2-7,few,TRBV6-6
TGTGCCAGCAGCCAAGGGGGCAGGGGGCTTCAGCCCCAGCATTTT,CASSQGGRGLQPQHF,TRBD1,TRBJ1-5,few,TRBV3-1
TGTGCCAGCAGTCCCACAGATGGGCACTCCTACGAGCAGTACTTC,CASSPTDGHSYEQYF,.,TRBJ2-7,.,TRBV25-1